The rows below give T cell receptor beta chains drawn from one sample of a study of OX40 agonist ivuxolimab in advanced cancers. Libraries were prepared by immunoSEQ multiplex PCR; TCRdb keeps only in-frame clonotypes and omits some of them. The repertoire consists of roughly 48,000 clones, with roughly 84% occurring once and the leading ten covering about 9.8%. The sample here was CD4+ or CD8+ T cells sorted from blood, taken in a trial of the OX40 agonist ivuxolimab. These receptors came from an adult with an advanced solid tumor such as melanoma, head and neck, liver or kidney cancer. Both conserved end residues are part of each CDR3. D genes are given only for firm matches. Rows give clone size only sometimes, using once, few, many, or a class for an expanded clone.

cdr3_nt,cdr3_aa,v_call,clone_size,d_call,j_call
TGTGCCAGCAGCGTAAGCCAGCAAGAGACCCAGTACTTC,CASSVSQQETQYF,TRBV9,once,-,TRBJ2-5
TGTGCCAGCAGCCTGACAGGGGTGAACACCGGGGAGCTGTTTTTT,CASSLTGVNTGELFF,TRBV5-6,-,TRBD1,TRBJ2-2
TGTGCCACCACCTCGGGACTAGCGGGAGGAGAGACCCAGTACTTC,CATTSGLAGGETQYF,TRBV6-1,-,TRBD2,TRBJ2-5
TGTGCCACCGCGAAGGAGGCCTACAATGGGCAGTTCTTC,CATAKEAYNGQFF,TRBV5-5,-,-,TRBJ2-1
TGTGCCAGTAGTATCGGTATGCAGGCCCTAACCACCGGGGAGCTGTTTTTT,CASSIGMQALTTGELFF,TRBV19,-,-,TRBJ2-2
TGTGCCAGTAGTACCCGGGGTGGCTCGGACGAGCAGTACTTC,CASSTRGGSDEQYF,TRBV19,few,-,TRBJ2-7
TGTGCCAGCAGTAGGGACAGTATCTTGGGAAACACCATATATTTT,CASSRDSILGNTIYF,TRBV6-7,-,TRBD1,TRBJ1-3
TGTGCCAGCAGCTTGGACTGGACAAGGGAGACCCAGTACTTC,CASSLDWTRETQYF,TRBV5-5,-,-,TRBJ2-5
TGTGCCAGCAGCCAGTCCCTACGGCAGCCCCAGCATTTT,CASSQSLRQPQHF,TRBV7-9,-,-,TRBJ1-5
TGTGCCAGCTCCACACAGGGGGCGCTGGGCTATGGCTACACCTTC,CASSTQGALGYGYTF,TRBV6-6,-,TRBD1,TRBJ1-2
TGTGCCAGCAGTCCACCGGTCCTTGGCTACACCTTC,CASSPPVLGYTF,TRBV28,-,-,TRBJ1-2
TGTGCCAGCGCTGATTCCCGGGACAGGGGTATTTGGTATGGCTACACCTTC,CASADSRDRGIWYGYTF,TRBV19,-,TRBD1,TRBJ1-2
TGTGCCAGCAGCTTAATGAGTGAAGCTTTCTTT,CASSLMSEAFF,TRBV7-9,-,-,TRBJ1-1
TGTGCCAGCAGCTTTAGACAGGGTCGCACAGATACGCAGTATTTT,CASSFRQGRTDTQYF,TRBV21-1,-,-,TRBJ2-3
TGCGCCAGCAGCCAAGATGCCTTTATGAGGTCCACCATATATTTT,CASSQDAFMRSTIYF,TRBV4-1,-,-,TRBJ1-3
TGTGCCATCAGTGAAAGGGGAGCGGCTAGCAGTCAGCCCCAGCATTTT,CAISERGAASSQPQHF,TRBV10-3,-,-,TRBJ1-5
TGTGCCAGCTCACCACCGGGGCAGGGAAACACCGGGGAGCTGTTTTTT,CASSPPGQGNTGELFF,TRBV18,-,-,TRBJ2-2
TGTTGGGGGGGGGTTCAGCAGTACTTC,CWGGVQQYF,TRBV6-5,-,TRBD2,TRBJ2-7
TGTGCCAGCAGTTACGGAGCGGGAGGGCAGTTCTTC,CASSYGAGGQFF,TRBV6-5,-,TRBD2,TRBJ2-1
TGTGCCAGTAGTACGGCCGGGGGGACCTACGCCAAAAACATTCAGTACTTC,CASSTAGGTYAKNIQYF,TRBV19,few,TRBD2,TRBJ2-4
TGTGCCAGCAGTGACAGGGGCACCGGGGAGCTGTTTTTT,CASSDRGTGELFF,TRBV2,-,-,TRBJ2-2
TGTGCCAGCAGCTTAGTCGCGGCGGGACCGGACTACGAGCAGTACTTC,CASSLVAAGPDYEQYF,TRBV11-2,-,-,TRBJ2-7
TGTGCCAGCAGTAGGGGGAAGAGCACTGAAGCTTTCTTT,CASSRGKSTEAFF,TRBV6-5,-,-,TRBJ1-1
TGCGCCAGCAGCTTGAGCTCCTACGAGCAGTACTTC,CASSLSSYEQYF,TRBV5-1,-,-,TRBJ2-7
TGTGCCAGCAGCTTTAGGGTCGGACAGGGACTTGGCTACACCTTC,CASSFRVGQGLGYTF,TRBV7-8,-,TRBD1,TRBJ1-2
TGCGCCAGCAGTGATCAGGGGCAACCAGGTCGCTCCTACAATGAGCAGTTCTTC,CASSDQGQPGRSYNEQFF,TRBV10-2,-,-,TRBJ2-1
TGTGCCAGCAGTTACTCAACTAGAACAGATACGCAATATTTT,CASSYSTRTDTQYF,TRBV6-5,-,-,TRBJ2-3
TGCGCCAGCAGCCATGTAGGGGATCTGCAGCCCCAGCATTTT,CASSHVGDLQPQHF,TRBV4-1,-,-,TRBJ1-5
TGTGCCAGCAGCTTAAGCGTCACAGATACGCAGTATTTT,CASSLSVTDTQYF,TRBV7-3,-,-,TRBJ2-3
TGTGCCAGTGGGTTTGATCAGCCCCAGCATTTT,CASGFDQPQHF,TRBV19,-,-,TRBJ1-5
TGTGCCACCAGCCTGCGCCAGGGGGGTTGGAGGGATACGCAGTATTTT,CATSLRQGGWRDTQYF,TRBV15,few,-,TRBJ2-3
TGTGCCAGCAGCTTAGGAACTTGGGCAGATACGCAGTATTTT,CASSLGTWADTQYF,TRBV7-9,-,-,TRBJ2-3
TGCGCCAGCAGCCAGGGGACAGCTAATGAAAAACTGTTTTTT,CASSQGTANEKLFF,TRBV4-1,few,TRBD1,TRBJ1-4
TGCGCCAGCAGCTGGTCTGGGCAGGGGAACACTGAAGCTTTCTTT,CASSWSGQGNTEAFF,TRBV5-1,-,-,TRBJ1-1
TGTGCCAGCAGTTTAATGGGGGCCGGAAACACCATATATTTT,CASSLMGAGNTIYF,TRBV28,-,-,TRBJ1-3
TGTGCCAGCAGTGTAACTAGCGGGAGTGTTGAGCAGTTCTTC,CASSVTSGSVEQFF,TRBV2,-,TRBD2,TRBJ2-1
TGTGCCAGCACCTGGACAGGGGGGCGCTACGAGCAGTACTTC,CASTWTGGRYEQYF,TRBV11-2,-,TRBD1,TRBJ2-7
TGCACCAGCAGCCACCGGGACAGGCCTTCCTACGAGCAGTACTTC,CTSSHRDRPSYEQYF,TRBV1,once,-,TRBJ2-7
TGTGCCACCAGCAGAGATTGGACTAGCGGGAGGGTCAACAATGAGCAGTTCTTC,CATSRDWTSGRVNNEQFF,TRBV15,-,TRBD2,TRBJ2-1
TGTGCCAGCAGCTTTTCGGGACCGAACTACGAGCAGTACTTC,CASSFSGPNYEQYF,TRBV11-1,-,-,TRBJ2-7
TGTGCCAGCAGCTTAGCGGGGACATCTCGTGGCTACACCTTC,CASSLAGTSRGYTF,TRBV7-9,-,-,TRBJ1-2
TGTGCCAGCAGCCGAGGGATGAATAGCAATCAGCCCCAGCATTTT,CASSRGMNSNQPQHF,TRBV7-8,-,-,TRBJ1-5
TGTGCCATCGGTAATCTAGGAAACACCATATATTTT,CAIGNLGNTIYF,TRBV10-3,-,-,TRBJ1-3
TGTGCCAGCTCCGGGGGCGAAGGAGAGACCCAGTACTTC,CASSGGEGETQYF,TRBV18,-,-,TRBJ2-5